This T cell receptor (beta chain) was obtained from a study of blood T cell repertoires in COVID-19. Overall study: PBMCs, B-cell-depleted T cells, or T cells provided the cDNA or gDNA that made up the material.

Losses at the gene ends were 3 bases for V and 1 base for J; bases not matched to a gene: 9. Germline lookup yields CDR1 MGHRA and CDR2 YSYEKL. The CDR3 covers 17 residues. In the study's own analysis: The assay estimated nucleated cells by amplifying reference gene primers. Assay used: immunoSEQ multiplex PCR; TCRdb lists only in-frame clones, some missing. The DNA was the basis for D and trimming; V, J and clone size are from that table. The data contain 150,000 to 200,000 clones, approximately 83% of them seen just once; the ten biggest clones take up approximately 11%. This clone was recorded once.

This sequence joins TRBV4-1 and TRBJ2-3; 8 nucleotides match TRBD1. Sequenced material: peripheral blood. This clonotype was obtained from a human donor with active or convalescent COVID-19. The donor label of this sample is uncertain. CDR3 in amino acids: CASSHSTGTGRTDTQYF. The CDR3 region has the DNA TGCGCCAGCAGCCACTCTACCGGGACAGGACGCACAGATACGCAGTATTTT.